This T cell receptor beta chain was recorded in a study of CD4 and CD8 cells across lung adenocarcinoma regions. TCRdb fed the PCR reads into MiXCR, producing one record per CDR3 protein. This table holds some 10,000 distinct CDR3 sequences, about 51% found once. Samples came from patients with localized non-small cell lung adenocarcinoma. Sequenced material: CD4+ T cells from the margin of a lung tumor. The clonotype was recovered from a male donor with lung adenocarcinoma. The CD4 and CD8 labels of this study may be unreliable.

The CDR3 spells CASSEVAGNENEQFF. The DNA of the CDR3 is TGTGCCAGCAGTGAAGTAGCGGGAAATGAAAATGAGCAGTTCTTC. V is TRBV6-1 and J is TRBJ2-1; 8 bases agree with TRBD2. The CDR3 covers 15 residues. CDR1 is MNHNS, CDR2 SASEGT, per germline. V shed 1 base and J 7 bases; nucleotides not matched to a gene: 6.